Presented here are 29 T cell receptor beta chains from one specimen sequenced in a study of radiation and T cells in renal cell carcinoma. TCRdb's copy holds only in-frame clones and misses some; the assay was immunoSEQ multiplex PCR. Of approximately 100,000 clones in the sample, approximately 86% were seen once. The sample's time point: baseline pretreatment blood. Treatment of the sample: 15 Gy SBRT to primary tumor, nephrectomy 4 weeks later. This material consisted of blood, taken from a patient whose treatment included radiotherapy and nephrectomy. These receptors all come from a man aged 45-65 years with renal cell carcinoma.

This chain links TRBV11-3 with TRBJ2-1; D possibly uses TRBD1 or TRBD2 (5 bases each). This CDR3 has 15 residues. Trimming removed 1 base from V and 2 bases from J, with 9 bases in between. The V gene's germline CDR1 is SGHNT and CDR2 YENEEA. The CDR3 spells CASSLGGVAYNEQFF. The CDR3 DNA sequence: TGTGCCAGCAGCTTAGGAGGGGTAGCCTACAATGAGCAGTTCTTC. The full variable domain, with the rest looked up from reference TRBV11-3 and TRBJ2-1, is EAGVVQSPRYKIIEKKQPVAFWCNPISGHNTLYWYLQNLGQGPELLIRYENEEAVDDSQLPKDRFSAERLKGVDSTLKIQPAELGDSAVYLCASSLGGVAYNEQFFGPGTRLTVL.

CDR3 sequence (DNA): TGTGCCAGCAGCCAAGAGGTACGGGGAATCAACTATGGCTACACCTTC. Its protein is CASSQEVRGINYGYTF. The chain recombines TRBV4-2 with TRBJ1-2; no firm D call. CDR1 is LGHNA and CDR2 is YNFKEQ in the germline V gene. V shed 0 bases and J shed 2 bases, with 13 bases lying between them. The CDR3 is 16 residues long.

The rearrangement joins TRBV5-1 to TRBJ2-3; 13 positions agree with TRBD2. The CDR3 runs 18 residues. Losses at the gene ends were 4 bases for V and 5 bases for J; bases not matched to a gene: 13. Germline V lookup: CDR1 SGHRS, CDR2 YFSETQ. The CDR3 loop is CASSAGTSGALGEDTQYF. CDR3 nucleotides: TGCGCCAGCAGCGCAGGGACTAGCGGGGCCCTGGGGGAAGATACGCAGTATTTT.

This chain's CDR3 is CASSFISLDSLRGYTF. The CDR3 DNA reads TGTGCCAGCAGTTTTATCTCGTTGGACAGCTTGCGCGGCTACACCTTC. The V and J genes are TRBV28 and TRBJ1-2; tentative D call: TRBD1 (6 bases). Looked up from germline, CDR1 is MDHEN and CDR2 is SYDVKM. V was clipped by 3 bases and J by 8 bases, with 22 bases between them. This CDR3 has 16 amino acids.

The genes are TRBV13 and TRBJ2-1, with a tentative D call TRBD2 (7 bases). Germline lookup yields CDR1 PRHDT and CDR2 FYEKMQ (reference sequence). The CDR3 is 14 amino acids. Between the trimmed V and J ends, which lost 5 bases and 6 bases, there was a span of 14 bases. The DNA for the CDR3 is TGTGCCAGCAGCAGCGGGACACCAGGCAATGAGCAGTTCTTC. The encoded protein is CASSSGTPGNEQFF.

The chain couples TRBV19 to TRBJ1-2; the D gene is possibly TRBD1 (6 bases). Germline loops: CDR1 LNHDA, CDR2 SQIVND (reference sequence). V was pared by 7 bases and J by 8 bases, with 14 bases between. The CDR3 totals 12 residues. The CDR3 DNA follows: TGTGCCAGTACCATAGGGGGTAGCGGCTACACCTTC. Its translation: CASTIGGSGYTF.

This chain links TRBV6-6 with TRBJ2-1, with TRBD2 matching 11 bases. V gave up 5 bases and J gave up 12 bases; unmatched junction bases: 9. CDR3 length: 14 amino acids. Looked up from germline, CDR1 is MNHNY and CDR2 is SVGAGI (reference sequence). The CDR3 region is CASSLLAGDRVQFF. CDR3 sequence (DNA): TGTGCCAGCAGTCTACTAGCGGGAGATCGTGTGCAGTTCTTC.

This sequence joins TRBV28 and TRBJ1-1, with D tentatively TRBD1 (5 bases). Germline V gives CDR1 MDHEN, CDR2 SYDVKM. The CDR3 runs to 12 residues. Trimming stripped 7 bases from V and 1 base from J, with 7 bases between. DNA for the CDR3: TGTGCCAGCACGGGGGGGAACACTGAAGCTTTCTTT. Translation gives CASTGGNTEAFF.

The V and J genes are TRBV28 and TRBJ1-1; D is undetermined. The CDR3 has 11 residues. Germline CDR1 and CDR2: MDHEN and SYDVKM. V was cut by 6 bases and J by 4 bases, with 6 bases left in between. CDR3 in amino acids: CASSSSTEAFF. CDR3 nucleotides: TGTGCCAGCAGCTCGAGCACTGAAGCTTTCTTT.

V and J are TRBV29-1 and TRBJ2-1, with D possibly called TRBD1 or TRBD2 (7 bases each). Germline V gene sequence: CDR1 SQVTM, CDR2 ANQGSEA. The CDR3 is 13 residues long. The V and J ends lost 3 bases and 8 bases respectively, with 14 bases between them. The DNA for the CDR3 is TGCAGCGTTGACCGCAGGGGGGGCGATGAGCAGTTCTTC. As protein: CSVDRRGGDEQFF.

This clone ranks as large. The V call is TRBV4-2, the J call TRBJ2-3; no definite D call. The CDR3 length is 14 residues. Trimming cost V 0 bases and J 4 bases, with 8 bases left between them. Germline CDR1 is LGHNA and CDR2 is YNFKEQ. CDR3 in amino acids: CASSQERWSDTQYF. DNA for the CDR3: TGTGCCAGCAGCCAAGAAAGGTGGTCAGATACGCAGTATTTT.

DNA of the CDR3: TGTGCCAGCAGTTTTTGGCAGGGGGGTGAGCAGTACTTC. Translation: CASSFWQGGEQYF. The chain is built from TRBV27 and TRBJ2-7, with D possibly TRBD1 on 7 matching bases. The CDR3 loop spans 13 amino acids. Between the trimmed V and J ends, which lost 3 bases and 7 bases, there was a span of 13 bases. The germline V gene has CDR1 MNHEY and CDR2 SMNVEV (reference sequence).

The chain joins TRBV7-2 to TRBJ2-5; D is perhaps TRBD1 (5 bases). This CDR3 has 14 residues. V was cut by 4 bases and J by 2 bases, with 11 bases left in between. From germline, CDR1 is SGHTA and CDR2 FQGNSA. This chain's CDR3 is CASSWTQGQETQYF. As DNA, the CDR3 is TGTGCCAGCAGCTGGACGCAGGGACAAGAGACCCAGTACTTC.

This chain joins TRBV19 and TRBJ2-1, with 13 bases that match TRBD2. V shed 5 bases, J shed 7 bases, and the junction held 8 bases outside the gene matches. Germline V gene lookup returns CDR1 LNHDA and CDR2 SQIVND (reference sequence). The CDR3 has 16 residues. The DNA for the CDR3 is TGTGCCAGTAGTCCACTAGCGGGAGGGCCCGTGAATGAGCAGTTCTTC. Its protein product is CASSPLAGGPVNEQFF.

This clone occurred once. This chain connects TRBV27 to TRBJ2-1; D unresolved. Germline V gives CDR1 MNHEY, CDR2 SMNVEV (reference sequence). The germline V and J ends were trimmed by 0 bases and 6 bases, with 15 bases remaining between them. This CDR3 has 16 amino acids. The chain's CDR3 is CASSLSRGSTLNEQFF. The CDR3 nucleotides read TGTGCCAGCAGTTTATCGAGAGGATCAACCCTCAATGAGCAGTTCTTC.

The table lists this clone with a count of one. The chain carries TRBV6-1 and TRBJ2-5; D is unresolved. The assigned J gene may be wrong: the sequence end matches TRBJ2-7 better. The CDR3 is 15 residues long. Per the germline V gene, CDR1 is MNHNS and CDR2 is SASEGT. CDR3 in amino acids: CASYPAADGSYEQYF. In DNA, the CDR3 is TGTGCCAGCTACCCCGCGGCAGACGGCTCCTACGAGCAGTACTTC.

The chain employs TRBV19 and TRBJ1-2; possibly TRBD1 for D (5 bases). Germline CDR1 is LNHDA and CDR2 is SQIVND (reference sequence). V was cut by 3 bases and J by 10 bases, with 6 bases left in between. The CDR3 extends over 10 amino acids. In nucleotides, the CDR3 is TGTGCCAGTAGTATGGGACCCTACACCTTC. Its translation: CASSMGPYTF.

This chain uses TRBV6-1 with TRBJ2-7; 8 nucleotides agree with TRBD2. Germline V lookup: CDR1 MNHNS, CDR2 SASEGT. With 2 bases clipped from V and 2 bases from J, the junction kept 8 bases outside the gene matches. There are 16 residues in the CDR3. The CDR3 DNA reads TGTGCCAGCAGTGAAACGGCGGGAGGAGGTACCTACGAGCAGTACTTC. This encodes CASSETAGGGTYEQYF.

The chain joins TRBV7-2 to TRBJ1-4; D perhaps matches TRBD1 (6 bases). CDR3 length equals 15 residues. The germline V gene has CDR1 SGHTA and CDR2 FQGNSA. Trimming pared 2 bases from V and 3 bases from J, leaving 10 bases between. CDR3 nucleotide sequence: TGTGCCAGCAGCTTACAGGGGATCCCTAATGAAAAACTGTTTTTT. Translating gives CASSLQGIPNEKLFF.

This chain uses TRBV5-1 with TRBJ1-1; 7 bases fit TRBD1. CDR1 SGHRS and CDR2 YFSETQ come from the germline V gene. J lost 11 bases, V lost 0 bases, and 10 bases had no gene match. The CDR3 covers 14 residues. As DNA, the CDR3 is TGCGCCAGCAGCTTGGGACAGGGCCTTTTGGAGGCTTTCTTT. Translating gives CASSLGQGLLEAFF.

This chain connects TRBV2 to TRBJ1-2; D is unclear. The germline gives CDR1 SNHLY, CDR2 FYNNEI. There are 14 residues in the CDR3. With 3 bases removed from V and 5 bases from J, the gap between germline ends came to 13 bases. CDR3 in amino acids: CASSEGRTGYGYTF. CDR3 DNA: TGTGCCAGCAGTGAGGGCCGAACCGGTTATGGCTACACCTTC.

V and J are TRBV4-1 and TRBJ1-5; D remains unclear. The length of the CDR3 is 12 residues. Germline CDR1 is MGHRA and CDR2 is YSYEKL. Trimming pared 0 bases from V and 6 bases from J, leaving 3 bases between. CDR3 loop: CASSQDGQPQHF. CDR3 DNA sequence: TGCGCCAGCAGCCAAGACGGTCAGCCCCAGCATTTT.

The chain's CDR3 is CASRREGLAFNEKLFF. CDR3 nucleotide sequence: TGTGCCAGCAGGAGGGAGGGGTTGGCCTTTAATGAAAAACTGTTTTTT. The chain joins TRBV6-6 to TRBJ1-4; tentatively, D is TRBD1 (5 bases). The germline CDR1 and CDR2 sequences are MNHNY and SVGAGI (reference sequence). V was shortened by 6 bases and J by 4 bases, with 18 bases between the two germline ends. The CDR3 runs 16 residues.

This clone appeared a few times. Different DNA sequences within this sample yield the same CDR3. The V gene is TRBV6-1, the J gene TRBJ1-2; the D is unclear. The CDR3 is made up of 11 amino acids. CDR1 is MNHNS and CDR2 is SASEGT in the germline V gene. The V and J ends lost 6 bases and 2 bases respectively, with 4 bases between them. The CDR3 region has the DNA TGTGCCAGCAGAGCAAACTATGGCTACACCTTC. It specifies CASRANYGYTF.

The CDR3 nucleotides read TGCAGTGCCGAGCAGTGGCCCGAAGCTTTCTTT. The encoded protein is CSAEQWPEAFF. The chain employs TRBV20-1 and TRBJ1-1, with D unresolved. Trimming left V 6 bases short and J 8 bases short, with 13 bases between. The CDR3 sequence is 11 residues long. Germline CDR1 and CDR2: DFQATT and SNEGSKA (reference sequence).

This chain links TRBV2 with TRBJ2-7, with unresolved D. The CDR3 is made up of 13 amino acids. The germline gives CDR1 SNHLY, CDR2 FYNNEI. Trimming removed 6 bases from V and 6 bases from J, with 15 bases in between. The CDR3 reads CASSYAEWGEQYF. The CDR3 nucleotides read TGTGCCAGCAGCTACGCTGAATGGGGCGAGCAGTACTTC.

The J gene is TRBJ2-5, the V gene TRBV19; 9 positions agree with TRBD1. Germline lookup yields CDR1 LNHDA and CDR2 SQIVND (reference sequence). The CDR3 has 14 residues. J was trimmed by 7 bases and V by 5 bases; bases with no gene match: 8. The DNA for the CDR3 is TGTGCCAGTAGTGAAGGGACAGGGAGCGGGACCCAGTACTTC. It encodes CASSEGTGSGTQYF. The whole variable domain, remainder taken from reference TRBV19 and TRBJ2-5, is DGGITQSPKYLFRKEGQNVTLSCEQNLNHDAMYWYRQDPGQGLRLIYYSQIVNDFQKGDIAEGYSVSREKKESFPLTVTSAQKNPTAFYLCASSEGTGSGTQYFGPGTRLLVL.

J is TRBJ1-2 and V is TRBV5-1; D call uncertain. Trimming stripped 2 bases from V and 2 bases from J, with 7 bases between. This CDR3 region has 13 residues. Per the germline V gene, CDR1 is SGHRS and CDR2 is YFSETQ. The CDR3 loop is CASSFTQNYGYTF. The CDR3 DNA is TGCGCCAGCAGCTTTACACAGAACTATGGCTACACCTTC.

V is TRBV18 and J is TRBJ2-2, with D tentatively TRBD2 (5 bases). Germline V gives CDR1 KGHSH, CDR2 LQKENI. CDR3 length: 15 residues. Trimming removed 4 bases at V and 4 bases at J, with 13 bases between. CDR3 in DNA: TGTGCCAGCTCACGAGCCCCCGAGGGCACCGGGGAGCTGTTTTTT. Its protein is CASSRAPEGTGELFF.